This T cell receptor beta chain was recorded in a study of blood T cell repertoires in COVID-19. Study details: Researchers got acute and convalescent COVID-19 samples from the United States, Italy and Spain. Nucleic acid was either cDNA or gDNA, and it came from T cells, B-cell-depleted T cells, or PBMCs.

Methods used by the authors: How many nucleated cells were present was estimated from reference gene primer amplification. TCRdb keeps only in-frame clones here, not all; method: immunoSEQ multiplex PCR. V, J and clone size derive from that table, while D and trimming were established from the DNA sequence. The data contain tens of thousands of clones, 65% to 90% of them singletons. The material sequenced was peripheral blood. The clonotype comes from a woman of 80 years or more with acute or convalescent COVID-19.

CDR3 sequence: CASSLPGKGIQPQHF. The CDR3 coding sequence is TGTGCCAGCAGTTTACCCGGGAAAGGGATTCAGCCCCAGCATTTT. The rearrangement uses TRBV28 and TRBJ1-5, with D uncertain. With 2 bases removed from V and 6 bases from J, the gap between germline ends came to 14 bases. CDR1 is MDHEN and CDR2 is SYDVKM in the germline V gene. The CDR3 runs to 15 residues.